This T cell receptor (beta chain) was obtained from a study of preoperative IRX-2 immunotherapy in early breast cancer. Libraries were prepared by immunoSEQ multiplex PCR; TCRdb keeps only in-frame clonotypes and omits some of them. The repertoire includes over 60,000 clones, approximately 93% of them detected once, and around 1.5% sits in the top ten. Trimming shortened V by 4 bases and J by 4 bases, and 13 bases separated the two germline ends. CDR3 length equals 13 residues. Germline CDR1 GTSNPN, CDR2 SVGIG (reference sequence). As for treatment: preoperative locoregional IRX-2 cytokine immunotherapy.

The chain is built from TRBV30 and TRBJ1-2; weak D call: TRBD1 (5 bases). This receptor was obtained from a human donor with breast cancer. This sample was taken from a patient treated with IRX-2 immunotherapy. The CDR3 coding sequence is TGTGCCTGGATTGTGCAGGGAGGCTATGGCTACACCTTC. This gives the protein CAWIVQGGYGYTF.